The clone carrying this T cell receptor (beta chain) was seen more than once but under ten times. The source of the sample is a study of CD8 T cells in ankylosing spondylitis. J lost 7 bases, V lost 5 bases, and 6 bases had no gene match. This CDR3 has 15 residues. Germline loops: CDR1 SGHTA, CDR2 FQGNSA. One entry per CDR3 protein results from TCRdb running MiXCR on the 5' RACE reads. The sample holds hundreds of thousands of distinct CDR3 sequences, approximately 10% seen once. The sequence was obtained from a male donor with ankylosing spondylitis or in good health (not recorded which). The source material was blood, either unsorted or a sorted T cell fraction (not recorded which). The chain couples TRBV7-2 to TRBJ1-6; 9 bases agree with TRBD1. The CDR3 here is CASSPQQGANSPLHF. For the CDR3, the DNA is TGTGCCAGCAGCCCACAACAGGGGGCAAATTCACCCCTCCACTTT. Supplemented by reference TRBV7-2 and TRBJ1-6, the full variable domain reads GAGVSQSPSNKVTEKGKDVELRCDPISGHTALYWYRQSLGQGLEFLIYFQGNSAPDKSGLPSDRFSAERTGGSVSTLTIQRTQQEDSAVYLCASSPQQGANSPLHFGNGTRLTVT.